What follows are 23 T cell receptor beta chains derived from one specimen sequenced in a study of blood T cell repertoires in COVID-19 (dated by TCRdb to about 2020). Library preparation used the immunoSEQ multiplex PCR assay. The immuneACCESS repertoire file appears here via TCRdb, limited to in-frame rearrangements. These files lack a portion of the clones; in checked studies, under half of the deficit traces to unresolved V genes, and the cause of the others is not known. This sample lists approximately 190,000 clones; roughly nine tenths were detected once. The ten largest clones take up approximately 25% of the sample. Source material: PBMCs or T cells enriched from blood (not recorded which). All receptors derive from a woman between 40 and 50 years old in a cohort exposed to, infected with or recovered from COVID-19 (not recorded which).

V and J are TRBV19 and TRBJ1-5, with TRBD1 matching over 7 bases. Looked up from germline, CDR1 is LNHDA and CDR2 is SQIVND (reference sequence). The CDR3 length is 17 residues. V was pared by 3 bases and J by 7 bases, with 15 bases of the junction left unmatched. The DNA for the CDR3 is TGTGCCAGTAGTATTAAAGGCGCGACAGGGCCCAAGCAGCCCCAGCATTTT. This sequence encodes CASSIKGATGPKQPQHF.

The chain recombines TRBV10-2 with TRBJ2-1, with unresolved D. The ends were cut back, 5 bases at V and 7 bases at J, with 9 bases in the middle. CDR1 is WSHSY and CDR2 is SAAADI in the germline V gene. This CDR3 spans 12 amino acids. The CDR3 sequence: CASSFRRNEQFF. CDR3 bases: TGCGCCAGCAGTTTCCGGCGGAATGAGCAGTTCTTC.

The CDR3 nucleotides read TGTGCCAGCAGCTTGGGGACTAGCGGACGCTACGAGCAGTACTTC. Residues: CASSLGTSGRYEQYF. The V gene is TRBV7-6, the J gene TRBJ2-7; TRBD2 matches at 11 bases. J was trimmed by 3 bases and V by 3 bases; bases with no gene match: 4. Germline CDR1 and CDR2: SGHVS and FNYEAQ. CDR3 length: 15 residues.

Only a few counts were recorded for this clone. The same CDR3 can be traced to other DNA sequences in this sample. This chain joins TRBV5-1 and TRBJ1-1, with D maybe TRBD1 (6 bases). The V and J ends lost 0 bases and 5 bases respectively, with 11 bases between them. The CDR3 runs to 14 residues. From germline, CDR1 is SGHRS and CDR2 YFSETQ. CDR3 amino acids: CASSLEGVVTEAFF. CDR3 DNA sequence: TGCGCCAGCAGCTTGGAGGGGGTTGTAACTGAAGCTTTCTTT.

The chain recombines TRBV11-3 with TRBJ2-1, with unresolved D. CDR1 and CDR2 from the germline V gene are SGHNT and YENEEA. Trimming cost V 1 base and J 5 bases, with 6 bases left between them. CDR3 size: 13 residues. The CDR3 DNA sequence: TGTGCCAGCAGCTTAGGCGGAGACAATGAGCAGTTCTTC. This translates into CASSLGGDNEQFF.

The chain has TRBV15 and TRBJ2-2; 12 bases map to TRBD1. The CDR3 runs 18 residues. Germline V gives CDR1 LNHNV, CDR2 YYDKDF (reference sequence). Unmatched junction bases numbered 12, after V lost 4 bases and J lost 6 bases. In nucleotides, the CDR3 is TGTGCCACCAGCACAATATCTCGGGGACAGGGGGCGGCCGGGGAGCTGTTTTTT. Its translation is CATSTISRGQGAAGELFF.

The CDR3 protein is CASSLHRGSNTGELFF. The CDR3 DNA reads as TGTGCCAGCAGCCTGCACCGGGGATCGAACACCGGGGAGCTGTTTTTT. V and J are TRBV3-1 (or the pseudogene TRBV3-2) and TRBJ2-2; tentative D call: TRBD2 (5 bases). In germline, CDR1 is LGHDT, CDR2 YNNKEL (reference sequence). The V and J ends lost 4 bases and 0 bases respectively, with 12 bases between them. CDR3 length equals 16 residues.

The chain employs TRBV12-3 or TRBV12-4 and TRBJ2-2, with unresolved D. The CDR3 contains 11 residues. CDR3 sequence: CALDSYGELFF. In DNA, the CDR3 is TGTGCTCTCGATTCCTACGGGGAGCTGTTTTTT.

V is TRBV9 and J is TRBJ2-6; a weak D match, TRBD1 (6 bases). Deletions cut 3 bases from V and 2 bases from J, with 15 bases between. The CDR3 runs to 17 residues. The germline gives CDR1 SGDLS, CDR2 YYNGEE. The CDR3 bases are TGTGCCAGCAGCGCGCAGGGGAAGGTCACTGGGGCCAACGTCCTGACTTTC. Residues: CASSAQGKVTGANVLTF.

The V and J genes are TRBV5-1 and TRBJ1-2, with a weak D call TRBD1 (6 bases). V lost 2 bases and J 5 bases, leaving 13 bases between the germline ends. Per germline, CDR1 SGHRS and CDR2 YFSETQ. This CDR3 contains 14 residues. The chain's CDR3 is CASSLSGAEYGYTF. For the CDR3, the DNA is TGCGCCAGCAGCTTATCAGGGGCTGAGTATGGCTACACCTTC.

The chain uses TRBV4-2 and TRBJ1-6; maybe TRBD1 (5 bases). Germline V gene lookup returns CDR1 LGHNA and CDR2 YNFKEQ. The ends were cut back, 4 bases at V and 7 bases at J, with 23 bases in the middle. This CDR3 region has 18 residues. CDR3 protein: CASSPFGGAPGENSPLHF. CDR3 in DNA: TGTGCCAGCAGCCCCTTCGGCGGGGCCCCGGGTGAAAATTCACCCCTCCACTTT.

The CDR3 sequence: CASSIAAGTGYEQYF. CDR3 DNA sequence: TGTGCCAGTAGTATAGCGGCGGGAACGGGCTACGAGCAGTACTTC. V usage is TRBV19 and J usage is TRBJ2-7; D possibly corresponds to TRBD2 (6 bases). The V gene's germline CDR1 is LNHDA and CDR2 SQIVND (reference sequence). V was clipped by 1 base and J by 3 bases, with 13 bases between them. The CDR3 contains 15 residues.

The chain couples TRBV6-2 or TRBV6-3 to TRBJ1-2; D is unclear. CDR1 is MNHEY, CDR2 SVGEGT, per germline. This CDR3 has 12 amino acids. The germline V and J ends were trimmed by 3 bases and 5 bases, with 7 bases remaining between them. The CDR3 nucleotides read TGTGCCAGCAGTTATCAGAAATATGGCTACACCTTC. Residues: CASSYQKYGYTF.

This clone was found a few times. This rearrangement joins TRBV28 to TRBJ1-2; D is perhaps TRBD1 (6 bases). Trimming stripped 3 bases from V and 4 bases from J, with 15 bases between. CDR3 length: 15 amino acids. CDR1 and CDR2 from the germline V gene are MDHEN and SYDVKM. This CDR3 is CASSLTTGIGYGYTF. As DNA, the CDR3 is TGTGCCAGCAGTTTGACCACAGGGATAGGCTATGGCTACACCTTC.

For the CDR3, the DNA is TGTGCCATCAGTGATCGACAGGGTCTCGGGTCCCTCCACTTT. This codes for CAISDRQGLGSLHF. V usage is TRBV10-3 and J usage is TRBJ1-6, with 7 bases lining up with TRBD1. V dropped 3 bases and J dropped 14; count of bases not matched to a gene: 10. The germline V gene has CDR1 ENHRY and CDR2 SYGVKD. The CDR3 extends over 14 amino acids.

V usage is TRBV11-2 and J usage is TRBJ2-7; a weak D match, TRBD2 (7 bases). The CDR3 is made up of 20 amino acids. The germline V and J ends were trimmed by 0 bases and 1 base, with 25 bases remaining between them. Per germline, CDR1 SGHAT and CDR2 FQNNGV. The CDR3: CASSLERPSFRRGPSYEQYF. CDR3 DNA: TGTGCCAGCAGCTTAGAGAGGCCCTCCTTTCGGCGGGGGCCTTCCTACGAGCAGTACTTC.

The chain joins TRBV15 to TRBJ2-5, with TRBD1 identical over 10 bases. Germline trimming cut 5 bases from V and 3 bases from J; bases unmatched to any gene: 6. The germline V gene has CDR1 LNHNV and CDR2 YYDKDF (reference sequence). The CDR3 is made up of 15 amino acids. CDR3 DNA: TGTGCCACCAGCGGCCCGGGACAGGGGAAAGAGACCCAGTACTTC. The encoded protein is CATSGPGQGKETQYF.

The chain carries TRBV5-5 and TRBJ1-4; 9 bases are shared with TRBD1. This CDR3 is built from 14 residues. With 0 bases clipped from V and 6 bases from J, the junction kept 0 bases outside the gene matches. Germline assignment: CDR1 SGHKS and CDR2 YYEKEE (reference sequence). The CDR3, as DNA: TGTGCCAGCAGCTTGGGACAGGGGGATGAAAAACTGTTTTTT. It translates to CASSLGQGDEKLFF.

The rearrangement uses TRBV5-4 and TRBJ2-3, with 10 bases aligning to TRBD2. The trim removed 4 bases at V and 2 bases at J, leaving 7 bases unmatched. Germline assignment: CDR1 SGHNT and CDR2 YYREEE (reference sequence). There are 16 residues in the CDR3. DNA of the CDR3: TGTGCCAGCAGCCCACTAGCGGGATCGGTCACAGATACGCAGTATTTT. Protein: CASSPLAGSVTDTQYF.

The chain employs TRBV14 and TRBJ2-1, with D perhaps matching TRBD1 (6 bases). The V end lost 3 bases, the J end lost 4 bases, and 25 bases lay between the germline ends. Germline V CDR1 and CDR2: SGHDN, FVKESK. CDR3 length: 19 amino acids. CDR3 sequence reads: CASSQRFSDSRGRYNEQFF. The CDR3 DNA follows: TGTGCCAGCAGCCAGAGATTCTCGGACAGTAGGGGAAGATACAATGAGCAGTTCTTC.

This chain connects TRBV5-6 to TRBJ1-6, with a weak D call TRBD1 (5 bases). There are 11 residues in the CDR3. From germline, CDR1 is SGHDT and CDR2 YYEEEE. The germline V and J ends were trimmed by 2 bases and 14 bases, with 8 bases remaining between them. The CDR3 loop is CASSFGGALHF. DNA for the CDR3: TGTGCCAGCAGCTTTGGAGGGGCCCTCCACTTT. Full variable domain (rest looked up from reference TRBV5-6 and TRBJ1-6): DAGVTQSPTHLIKTRGQQVTLRCSPKSGHDTVSWYQQALGQGPQFIFQYYEEEERQRGNFPDRFSGHQFPNYSSELNVNALLLGDSALYLCASSFGGALHFGNGTRLTVT.

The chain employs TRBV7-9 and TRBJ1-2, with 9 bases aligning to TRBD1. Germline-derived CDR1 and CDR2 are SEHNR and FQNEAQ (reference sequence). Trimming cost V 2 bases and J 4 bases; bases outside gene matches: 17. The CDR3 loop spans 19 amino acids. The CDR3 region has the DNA TGTGCCAGCAGCTTATCAAAGGGCGAAGTGGGGGACAGGGTCTATGGCTACACCTTC. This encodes CASSLSKGEVGDRVYGYTF.

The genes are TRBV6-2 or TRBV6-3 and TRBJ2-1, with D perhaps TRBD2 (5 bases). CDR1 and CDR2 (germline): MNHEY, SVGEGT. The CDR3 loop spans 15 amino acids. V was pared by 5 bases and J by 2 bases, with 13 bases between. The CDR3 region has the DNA TGTGCCAGCAGTCCAATAGCGTGGACCTACAATGAGCAGTTCTTC. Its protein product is CASSPIAWTYNEQFF.